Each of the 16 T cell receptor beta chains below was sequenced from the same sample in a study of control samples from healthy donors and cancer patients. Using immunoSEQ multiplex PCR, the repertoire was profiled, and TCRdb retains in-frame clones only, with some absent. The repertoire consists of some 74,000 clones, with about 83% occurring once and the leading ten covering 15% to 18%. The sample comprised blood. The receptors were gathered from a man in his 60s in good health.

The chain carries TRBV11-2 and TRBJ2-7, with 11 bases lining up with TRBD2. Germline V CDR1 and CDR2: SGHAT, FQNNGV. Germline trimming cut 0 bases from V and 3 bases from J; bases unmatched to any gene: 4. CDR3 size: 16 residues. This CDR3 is CASSLEPSGGNYEQYF. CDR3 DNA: TGTGCCAGCAGCTTAGAACCTAGCGGGGGGAACTACGAGCAGTACTTC.

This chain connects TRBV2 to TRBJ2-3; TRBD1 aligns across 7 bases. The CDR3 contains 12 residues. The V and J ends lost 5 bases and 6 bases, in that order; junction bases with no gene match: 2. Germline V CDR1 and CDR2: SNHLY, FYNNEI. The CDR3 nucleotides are TGTGCCAGCAGTAGGGGGCCGGATACGCAGTATTTT. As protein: CASSRGPDTQYF.

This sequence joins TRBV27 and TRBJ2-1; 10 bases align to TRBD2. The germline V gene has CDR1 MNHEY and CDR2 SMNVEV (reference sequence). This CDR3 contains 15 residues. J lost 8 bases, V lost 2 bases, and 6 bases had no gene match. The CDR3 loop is CASSLSGRAVYEQFF. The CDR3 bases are TGTGCCAGCAGTTTAAGCGGGAGGGCCGTTTATGAGCAGTTCTTC.

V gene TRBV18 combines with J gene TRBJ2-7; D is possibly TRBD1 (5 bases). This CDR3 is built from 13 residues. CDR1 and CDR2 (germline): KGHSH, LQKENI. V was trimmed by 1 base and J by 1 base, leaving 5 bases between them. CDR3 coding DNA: TGTGCCAGCTCACCACAGGGGTCCTACGAGCAGTACTTC. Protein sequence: CASSPQGSYEQYF. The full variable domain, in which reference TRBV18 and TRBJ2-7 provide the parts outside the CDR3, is NAGVMQNPRHLVRRRGQEARLRCSPMKGHSHVYWYRQLPEEGLKFMVYLQKENIIDESGMPKERFSAEFPKEGPSILRIQQVVRGDSAAYFCASSPQGSYEQYFGPGTRLTVT.

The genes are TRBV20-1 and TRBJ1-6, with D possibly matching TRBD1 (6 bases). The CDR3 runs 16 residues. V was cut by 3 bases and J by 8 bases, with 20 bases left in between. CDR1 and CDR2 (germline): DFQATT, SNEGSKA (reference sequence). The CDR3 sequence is CSASPLRGPLDSPLHF. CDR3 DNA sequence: TGCAGTGCTAGTCCTCTCAGGGGCCCTCTCGATTCACCCCTCCACTTT.

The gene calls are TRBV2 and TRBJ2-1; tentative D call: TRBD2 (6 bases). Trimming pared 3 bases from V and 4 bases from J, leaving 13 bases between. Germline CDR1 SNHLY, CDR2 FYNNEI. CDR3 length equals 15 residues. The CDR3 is CASSEPRLDYNEQFF. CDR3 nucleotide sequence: TGTGCCAGCAGTGAGCCCCGACTAGATTACAATGAGCAGTTCTTC.

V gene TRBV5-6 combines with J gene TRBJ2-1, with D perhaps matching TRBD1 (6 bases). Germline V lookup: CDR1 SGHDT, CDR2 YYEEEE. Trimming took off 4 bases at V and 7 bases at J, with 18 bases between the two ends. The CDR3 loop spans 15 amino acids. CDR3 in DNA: TGTGCCAGCAGCCCGGGACAAAATCTTCGGAATGAGCAGTTCTTC. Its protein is CASSPGQNLRNEQFF.

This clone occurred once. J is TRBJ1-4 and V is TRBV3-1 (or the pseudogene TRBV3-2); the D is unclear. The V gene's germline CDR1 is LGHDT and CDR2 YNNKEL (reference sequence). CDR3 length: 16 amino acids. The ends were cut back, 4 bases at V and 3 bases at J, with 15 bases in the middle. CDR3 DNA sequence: TGTGCCAGCAGCCCCTTTAGGACGGGGTCTAATGAAAAACTGTTTTTT. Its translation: CASSPFRTGSNEKLFF.

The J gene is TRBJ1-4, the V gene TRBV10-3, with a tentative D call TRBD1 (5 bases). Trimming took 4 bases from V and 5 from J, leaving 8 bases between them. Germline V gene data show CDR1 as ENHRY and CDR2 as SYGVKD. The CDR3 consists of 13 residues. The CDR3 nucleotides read TGTGCCATCAGTGGGAGACAGAATGAAAAACTGTTTTTT. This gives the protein CAISGRQNEKLFF.

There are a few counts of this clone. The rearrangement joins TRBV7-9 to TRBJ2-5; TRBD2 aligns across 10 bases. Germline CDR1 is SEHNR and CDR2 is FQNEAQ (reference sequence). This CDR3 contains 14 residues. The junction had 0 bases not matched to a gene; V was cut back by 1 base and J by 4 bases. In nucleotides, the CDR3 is TGTGCCAGCAGCTTAGTAGCGGGAGGAGAGACCCAGTACTTC. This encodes CASSLVAGGETQYF.

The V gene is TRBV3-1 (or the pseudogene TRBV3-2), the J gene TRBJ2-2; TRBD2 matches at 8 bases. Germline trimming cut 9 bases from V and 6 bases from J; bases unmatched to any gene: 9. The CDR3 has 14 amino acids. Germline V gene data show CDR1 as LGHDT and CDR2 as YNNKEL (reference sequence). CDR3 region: CASRTSGLPGELFF. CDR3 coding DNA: TGTGCCAGTAGAACTAGCGGCCTTCCCGGGGAGCTGTTTTTT.

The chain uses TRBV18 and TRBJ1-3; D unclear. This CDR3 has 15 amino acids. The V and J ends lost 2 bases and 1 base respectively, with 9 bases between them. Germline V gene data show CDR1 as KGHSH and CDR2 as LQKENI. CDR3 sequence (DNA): TGTGCCAGCTCACCAATCTGGGGTTCTGGAAACACCATATATTTT. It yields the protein CASSPIWGSGNTIYF.

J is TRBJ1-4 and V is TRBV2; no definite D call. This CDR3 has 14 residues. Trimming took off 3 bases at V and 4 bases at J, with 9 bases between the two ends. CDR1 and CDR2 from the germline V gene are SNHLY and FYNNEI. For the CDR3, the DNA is TGTGCCAGCAGTGAGATTTTGGGTAATGAAAAACTGTTTTTT. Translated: CASSEILGNEKLFF.

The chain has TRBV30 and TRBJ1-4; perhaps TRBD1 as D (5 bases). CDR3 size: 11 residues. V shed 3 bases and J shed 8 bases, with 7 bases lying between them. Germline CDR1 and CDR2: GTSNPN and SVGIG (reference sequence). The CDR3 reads CAWSGAEKLFF. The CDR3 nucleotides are TGTGCCTGGAGCGGGGCCGAAAAACTGTTTTTT.

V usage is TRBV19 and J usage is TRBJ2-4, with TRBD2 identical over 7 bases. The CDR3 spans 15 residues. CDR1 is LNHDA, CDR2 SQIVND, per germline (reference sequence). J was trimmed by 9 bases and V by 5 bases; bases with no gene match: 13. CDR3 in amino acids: CASSSSGTGGSIQYF. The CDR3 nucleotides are TGTGCCAGTAGTTCTTCCGGGACGGGGGGTTCCATTCAGTACTTC.

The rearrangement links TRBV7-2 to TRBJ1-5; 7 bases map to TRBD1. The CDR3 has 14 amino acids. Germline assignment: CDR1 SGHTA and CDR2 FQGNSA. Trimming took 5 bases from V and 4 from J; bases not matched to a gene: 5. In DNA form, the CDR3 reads TGTGCCAGCAGCCACGACAGGGTAAATCAGCCCCAGCATTTT. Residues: CASSHDRVNQPQHF.